This TCR beta chain comes out of a study of T cell repertoires in cytomegalovirus infection. Study overall: From public TCR beta signatures came an indication of both CMV infection and matching HLA type. Study conclusions and caveats: HLA-C-restricted CMV-specific TCR beta clonotypes prevailed in the ex vivo response.

This clonotype was picked up many times. Antigen unknown. The CDR3 totals 13 residues. Germline V lookup: CDR1 MNHNS, CDR2 SASEGT. The V end lost 7 bases, the J end lost 3 bases, and 13 bases lay between the germline ends. TCRdb re-derived calls from the reads in MiXCR, one entry per CDR3 protein. The sample includes around 300,000 distinct CDR3 sequences, around 20% of them seen just once. This clonotype was obtained from a human donor in good health (CMV status not recorded). Some clones in this sample may be carry-over from other donors' samples. V usage is TRBV6-1 and J usage is TRBJ2-7; D may correspond to TRBD1 or TRBD2 (5 bases each). Sample: cultured PBMCs, taken from culture after CMV antigen stimulation. CDR3 coding DNA: TGTGCCAGCACCCCCGGGACCCTCTACGAGCAGTACTTC. Encoded protein: CASTPGTLYEQYF.